The next 20 T cell receptor beta chains were all read from a single sample in a study of T cells in Graves' hyperthyroidism and ophthalmopathy. The source material, RNA transcripts, was used to amplify TCR beta CDR3 regions. During a first-round RT-PCR of the TCR CDR3, the HTBI primer set was used. TCRdb reprocessed the multiplex PCR reads with MiXCR, giving one entry per CDR3 protein. The table records around 600,000 distinct CDR3 sequences, 14% of them present only once. Sequenced sample: blood. The receptor source for this set is a woman under 30 with Graves' ophthalmopathy.

This clonotype was seen ten or more times. The gene calls are TRBV9 and TRBJ2-3, with D possibly TRBD1 on 6 matching bases. The CDR3 runs to 15 residues. CDR1 SGDLS and CDR2 YYNGEE come from the germline V gene. V was shortened by 4 bases and J by 2 bases, with 14 bases between the two germline ends. The CDR3 nucleotides are TGTGCCAGCAGCATCCGGGACACATACACAGATACGCAGTATTTT. Amino acids: CASSIRDTYTDTQYF. The variable domain in full, completed from reference TRBV9 and TRBJ2-3, reads DSGVTQTPKHLITATGQRVTLRCSPRSGDLSVYWYQQSLDQGLQFLIQYYNGEERAKGNILERFSAQQFPDLHSELNLSSLELGDSALYFCASSIRDTYTDTQYFGPGTRLTVL.

This sequence joins TRBV7-2 and TRBJ2-1; 7 bases are shared with TRBD2. J lost 0 bases, V lost 3 bases, and 5 bases had no gene match. The CDR3 spans 16 residues. CDR1 SGHTA and CDR2 FQGNSA come from the germline V gene. The CDR3 DNA sequence: TGTGCCAGCAGCTTGGGACTACTCAGCTCCTACAATGAGCAGTTCTTC. It yields the protein CASSLGLLSSYNEQFF.

This clonotype has a count of ten or more. V gene TRBV12-3 or TRBV12-4 combines with J gene TRBJ1-5, with 8 bases aligning to TRBD1. The CDR3 has 19 amino acids. V lost 2 bases to trimming and J lost 5 bases; unmatched junction nucleotides: 17. The CDR3 sequence: CASSLIWQGASRWDQPQHF. CDR3 in DNA: TGTGCCAGCAGTTTAATTTGGCAGGGGGCGTCCAGGTGGGATCAGCCCCAGCATTTT.

Concerning this clonotype: A much larger clonotype is one base distant, so this may be a read error. The chain recombines TRBV12-3 or TRBV12-4 with TRBJ1-4, with D uncertain. This CDR3 has 13 amino acids. The CDR3, as DNA: TGTACCAGCAGTTTAGTGGTGGGTGAAAAACTGTTTTTT. Translation: CTSSLVVGEKLFF.

This clonotype was counted at least ten times. The rearrangement uses TRBV18 and TRBJ2-3, with a possible D match to TRBD2 (5 bases). Looked up from germline, CDR1 is KGHSH and CDR2 is LQKENI. The length of the CDR3 is 12 residues. The ends were cut back, 8 bases at V and 5 bases at J, with 11 bases in the middle. CDR3 region: CASSPREDTQYF. DNA of the CDR3: TGTGCCAGCAGCCCCCGGGAAGATACGCAGTATTTT.

Many counts were recorded for this clonotype. The chain carries TRBV7-6 and TRBJ2-3, with D possibly TRBD2 on 5 matching bases. Germline loops: CDR1 SGHVS, CDR2 FNYEAQ. Trimming left V 4 bases short and J 0 bases short, with 14 bases between. The CDR3 runs to 16 residues. The CDR3 DNA follows: TGTGCCAGCAGCTCCCCCTCTAGCACGAGCACAGATACGCAGTATTTT. Its translation is CASSSPSSTSTDTQYF.

This clonotype was found a few times. J is TRBJ1-1 and V is TRBV7-3; 9 nucleotides align to TRBD1. The germline gives CDR1 SGHTA, CDR2 FQGTGA. V shed 5 bases and J 8 bases; nucleotides not matched to a gene: 6. This CDR3 spans 13 amino acids. This CDR3 reads CASSIQGAAEAFF. CDR3 coding DNA: TGTGCCAGCAGCATACAGGGGGCGGCGGAAGCTTTCTTT.

This clonotype was counted ten times or more. This chain uses TRBV7-8 with TRBJ2-5; D is possibly TRBD1 or TRBD2 (5 bases each). There are 14 residues in the CDR3. Per germline, CDR1 SGHVS and CDR2 FQNEAQ. The V end lost 5 bases, the J end lost 1 base, and 11 bases lay between the germline ends. The CDR3 DNA sequence: TGTGCCAGCAGCATGTGGGACCGCCAAGAGACCCAGTACTTC. It yields the protein CASSMWDRQETQYF.

This clonotype has a count of ten or more. The CDR3 loop is CASRLPGGVHEQYF. DNA of the CDR3: TGTGCCAGCAGACTACCCGGGGGAGTCCACGAGCAGTACTTC. The chain links TRBV28 to TRBJ2-7, with TRBD2 as a possible D gene (6 bases). The germline gives CDR1 MDHEN, CDR2 SYDVKM. The CDR3 contains 14 residues. Trimming pared 6 bases from V and 5 bases from J, leaving 17 bases between. Full variable domain (remainder filled in from reference TRBV28 and TRBJ2-7): DVKVTQSSRYLVKRTGEKVFLECVQDMDHENMFWYRQDPGLGLRLIYFSYDVKMKEKGDIPEGYSVSREKKERFSLILESASTNQTSMYLCASRLPGGVHEQYFGPGTRLTVT.

This clonotype showed up many times. The chain uses TRBV3-1 and TRBJ2-3, with 10 bases lining up with TRBD2. The CDR3 is 16 residues long. Unmatched junction bases numbered 5, after V lost 4 bases and J lost 1 base. From germline, CDR1 is LGHDT and CDR2 YNNKEL (reference sequence). DNA of the CDR3: TGTGCCAGCAGCCGGACCGGACTAGCGGGCACAGATACGCAGTATTTT. Translated: CASSRTGLAGTDTQYF.

There are many counts of this clonotype. The V gene is TRBV29-1, the J gene TRBJ1-1; D may be TRBD1 (5 bases). Germline CDR1 and CDR2: SQVTM and ANQGSEA. The CDR3 sequence is 15 residues long. The ends were cut back, 3 bases at V and 3 bases at J, with 17 bases in the middle. The CDR3 DNA reads as TGCAGCGTTGACGAGGGCACCAGAGGGGACACTGAAGCTTTCTTT. Protein: CSVDEGTRGDTEAFF.

About this clonotype: One end of the junction does not line up with germline, which may come from a read error. The chain couples TRBV30 to TRBJ2-1, with 10 bases matching TRBD2. CDR3 length: 15 residues. The germline gives CDR1 GTSNPN, CDR2 SVGIG (reference sequence). The chain's CDR3 is CAWMELAGDRNEQSF. CDR3 coding DNA: TGTGCCTGGATGGAGCTAGCGGGAGATCGGAATGAGCAGTCCTTC. Variable domain in full (rest from reference TRBV30 and TRBJ2-1): SQTIHQWPATLVQPVGSPLSLECTVEGTSNPNLYWYRQAAGRGLQLLFYSVGIGQISSEVPQNLSASRPQDRQFILSSKKLLLSDSGFYLCAWMELAGDRNEQSFGPGTRLTVL.

This clonotype was counted at least ten times. This sequence joins TRBV5-1 and TRBJ2-3; TRBD1 or TRBD2 may be the D gene (5 bases each). The CDR3 extends over 16 amino acids. From germline, CDR1 is SGHRS and CDR2 YFSETQ. V was trimmed by 3 bases and J by 1 base, leaving 15 bases between them. CDR3: CASSSLPGPGTDTQYF. CDR3 DNA sequence: TGCGCCAGCAGCTCCCTACCGGGACCAGGCACAGATACGCAGTATTTT.

This clonotype was detected ten times or more. This chain uses TRBV7-8 with TRBJ1-5; D is perhaps TRBD1 (6 bases). In germline, CDR1 is SGHVS, CDR2 FQNEAQ. V was cut by 6 bases and J by 3 bases, with 21 bases left in between. The CDR3 sequence is 17 residues long. CDR3 amino acids: CASSLRGGWGPNQPQHF. CDR3 nucleotide sequence: TGTGCCAGCAGTTTAAGGGGGGGGTGGGGTCCCAATCAGCCCCAGCATTTT.

In this sample, this clonotype turned up a few times. This chain uses TRBV10-3 with TRBJ2-1, with 9 bases lining up with TRBD2. J gave up 3 bases and V 3 bases, and 15 bases lay outside the gene matches. CDR1 and CDR2 from the germline V gene are ENHRY and SYGVKD. The CDR3 has 19 amino acids. The CDR3 DNA follows: TGTGCCATCAGTGACTCTTTGGGGCGGGAGGGGGGTTTCTACAATGAGCAGTTCTTC. Translating it yields CAISDSLGREGGFYNEQFF.

This clonotype was observed a few times. This may be a read error: a much more frequent sequence differs by one nucleotide. V and J are TRBV5-1 and TRBJ2-3; 10 nucleotides line up with TRBD2. This CDR3 spans 16 amino acids. Trimming cost V 0 bases and J 4 bases; bases outside gene matches: 5. CDR1 is SGHRS, CDR2 YFSETQ, per germline. CDR3 in amino acids: CASSLAASGSADTQYF. Written as DNA, the CDR3 is TGCGCCAGCAGCTTGGCCGCTAGCGGGAGCGCAGATACGCAGTATTTT. Full variable domain (remainder filled in from reference TRBV5-1 and TRBJ2-3): KAGVTQTPRYLIKTRGQQVTLSCSPISGHRSVSWYQQTPGQGLQFLFEYFSETQRNKGNFPGRFSGRQFSNSRSEMNVSTLELGDSALYLCASSLAASGSADTQYFGPGTRLTVL.

In its sample, this clonotype was seen many times. As DNA, the CDR3 is TGTGCCAGCAGAAAACTAGCGGGAGTGACCCAGTACTTC. Protein sequence: CASRKLAGVTQYF. V is TRBV6-2 or TRBV6-3 and J is TRBJ2-5; 11 positions agree with TRBD2. V shed 6 bases, J shed 7 bases, and the junction held 4 bases outside the gene matches. CDR1 MNHEY and CDR2 SVGEGT come from the germline V gene. This CDR3 is 13 amino acids long.

This clonotype was detected many times. The chain has TRBV19 and TRBJ2-3; weak D call: TRBD2 (5 bases). Trimming removed 7 bases from V and 4 bases from J, with 12 bases in between. The CDR3 is 13 amino acids. CDR1 is LNHDA and CDR2 is SQIVND in the germline V gene (reference sequence). CDR3 protein: CASTGGGADTQYF. The CDR3 region has the DNA TGTGCCAGTACTGGCGGAGGCGCAGATACGCAGTATTTT. Filled out from reference TRBV19 and TRBJ2-3, the complete variable domain reads DGGITQSPKYLFRKEGQNVTLSCEQNLNHDAMYWYRQDPGQGLRLIYYSQIVNDFQKGDIAEGYSVSREKKESFPLTVTSAQKNPTAFYLCASTGGGADTQYFGPGTRLTVL.

The rearrangement joins TRBV24-1 to TRBJ2-1; 8 positions match TRBD2. This CDR3 spans 18 amino acids. The germline V gene encodes CDR1 KGHDR and CDR2 SFDVKD. J lost 4 bases, V lost 3 bases, and 13 bases had no gene match. The DNA of the CDR3 is TGTGCCACCAGTGATCTACCCCCGGGGCGGGAGGAATACAATGAGCAGTTCTTC. Translated: CATSDLPPGREEYNEQFF.

This clonotype was observed many times. The chain links TRBV2 to TRBJ2-6; no reliable D call. The germline CDR1 and CDR2 sequences are SNHLY and FYNNEI. The length of the CDR3 is 15 residues. V lost 5 bases and J lost 0, with 8 bases in between. For the CDR3, the DNA is TGTGCCAGCAGTACCCGTATCTCTGGGGCCAACGTCCTGACTTTC. This gives the protein CASSTRISGANVLTF.